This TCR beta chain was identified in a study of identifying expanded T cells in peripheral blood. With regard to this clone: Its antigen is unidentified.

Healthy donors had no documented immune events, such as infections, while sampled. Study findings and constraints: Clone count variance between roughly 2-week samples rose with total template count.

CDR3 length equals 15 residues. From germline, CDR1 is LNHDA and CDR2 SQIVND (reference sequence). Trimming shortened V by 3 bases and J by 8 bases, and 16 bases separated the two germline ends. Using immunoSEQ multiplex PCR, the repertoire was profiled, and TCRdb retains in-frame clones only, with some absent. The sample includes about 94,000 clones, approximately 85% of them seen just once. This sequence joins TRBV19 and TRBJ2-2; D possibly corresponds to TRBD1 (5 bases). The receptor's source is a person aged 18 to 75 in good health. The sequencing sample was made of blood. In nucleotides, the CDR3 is TGTGCCAGTAGTATTCTGGGGCATCGCAAAGGGGAGCTGTTTTTT. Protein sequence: CASSILGHRKGELFF.